This T cell receptor (beta chain) was recorded in a study of cytomegalovirus exposure and HLA in healthy donors. Germline V gene data show CDR1 as MNHEY and CDR2 as SMNVEV (reference sequence). The CDR3 spans 15 residues. Trimming took 3 bases from V and 5 from J, leaving 14 bases between them. Study conclusions and caveats: According to reports, the classifier identified cytomegalovirus status with high specificity and sensitivity. There were some public TCRs occurring in many donors, but most TCR sequences were rare. Roughly uniform depth of sequencing across donors was assumed in presence/absence analyses.

A word on this clone: Its antigen is still unknown.

The primer mix had 60 Vbeta and 13 Jbeta primers. Only in-frame clones appear in the TCRdb table, and some are missing; sequencing was by immunoSEQ multiplex PCR. The sample consists of approximately 140,000 clones, more than 70% of them appearing once. The rearrangement links TRBV27 to TRBJ2-1; weak D call: TRBD1 (6 bases). The source material was PBMCs. This TCR was recovered from a woman aged 55-75 years in good health and CMV-seronegative. The CDR3 loop reads CASSFGTSLNNEQFF. The CDR3 DNA sequence: TGTGCCAGCAGTTTTGGGACAAGCCTAAACAATGAGCAGTTCTTC.